The present TCR beta chain was sequenced within a study of regulatory T cells in long-lasting Graves disease. With regard to this clonotype: Its antigen is as yet unknown.

V was trimmed by 6 bases and J by 4 bases, leaving 18 bases between them. This CDR3 spans 15 amino acids. For TCR beta, libraries came from iRepertoire HTBI primers and Arm-PCR of CDR3 regions. TCRdb reanalysed the multiplex PCR reads using MiXCR and keeps one entry per CDR3 protein. The sample holds 310,000 or so distinct CDR3 sequences, roughly a fifth seen once. Study-wide results and caveats: Persistent Graves' patients showed reduced TCR diversity versus newly diagnosed patients. Newly diagnosed patients shared 850 to 1,000 public clonotypes; persistent patients shared around 2,500.

This sample's time point: persistent/refractory GD, antithyroid drugs over 5 years with positive TRAb. Isolated PBMC RNA provided the starting material for the TCR library. American Thyroid Association guidelines served as the basis for diagnosing Graves' disease. EDTA tubes were used for drawing around 9.7 milliliters of peripheral blood. The chain uses TRBV12-3 or TRBV12-4 and TRBJ2-5; D uncertain. The material sequenced was peripheral blood mononuclear cells (PBMCs), taken when the disease was refractory, from a patient treated with antithyroid drugs. The sequence was obtained from a female donor with Graves disease. CDR3 loop: CASRPDGRLGETQYF. CDR3 DNA sequence: TGTGCCAGCAGGCCGGACGGCCGCCTGGGAGAGACCCAGTACTTC.